These 28 T cell receptor beta chains were all obtained from the same sample, sequenced in a study of blood T cell repertoires in COVID-19. Generated by immunoSEQ multiplex PCR, the TCRdb table keeps only in-frame clones and is missing some. The sample lists 100,000 to 120,000 clones; about four fifths were seen once. Input material: peripheral blood. These receptors all stem from an elderly man with acute or convalescent COVID-19.

This chain links TRBV18 with TRBJ2-3; 14 bases fit TRBD2. V dropped 4 bases and J dropped 7; count of bases not matched to a gene: 10. CDR3 size: 17 residues. Looked up from germline, CDR1 is KGHSH and CDR2 is LQKENI. CDR3 sequence: CASSLFSGTSGSHTQYF. The CDR3 nucleotides read TGTGCCAGCTCACTTTTTTCCGGGACTAGCGGGAGCCATACGCAGTATTTT.

The chain joins TRBV29-1 to TRBJ2-5, with unresolved D. This CDR3 region has 13 residues. V lost 4 bases, J lost 1 base, and 10 bases lay in between. Germline V gene data show CDR1 as SQVTM and CDR2 as ANQGSEA. The CDR3: CSVGMPVQETQYF. In DNA, the CDR3 is TGCAGCGTTGGAATGCCGGTCCAAGAGACCCAGTACTTC.

The CDR3 protein is CATSRQGLSNQPQHF. CDR3 DNA sequence: TGTGCCACCAGCAGACAGGGGTTGAGCAATCAGCCCCAGCATTTT. The chain has TRBV15 and TRBJ1-5, with TRBD1 as a possible D gene (6 bases). The V gene's germline CDR1 is LNHNV and CDR2 YYDKDF (reference sequence). The CDR3 has 15 residues. V was trimmed by 2 bases and J by 1 base, leaving 9 bases between them.

V and J are TRBV5-5 and TRBJ1-5; D is possibly TRBD1 (6 bases). This CDR3 comprises 16 residues. Germline V gene data show CDR1 as SGHKS and CDR2 as YYEKEE (reference sequence). V was trimmed by 4 bases and J by 2 bases, leaving 16 bases between them. CDR3 sequence reads: CASSLWGGSGNQPQHF. The CDR3 region has the DNA TGTGCCAGCAGCCTGTGGGGGGGCTCGGGCAATCAGCCCCAGCATTTT.

The CDR3 loop is CASSSRRGTGALEQYF. CDR3 coding DNA: TGTGCCAGCAGCTCACGTCGGGGGACAGGGGCCCTCGAGCAGTACTTC. The gene calls are TRBV11-2 and TRBJ2-7; 10 nucleotides line up with TRBD1. The length of the CDR3 is 16 residues. Germline values: CDR1 SGHAT, CDR2 FQNNGV. V lost 4 bases to trimming and J lost 6 bases; unmatched junction nucleotides: 12.

This chain uses TRBV6-5 with TRBJ1-6; the match to TRBD1 covers 7 bases. Losses at the gene ends were 4 bases for V and 6 bases for J; bases not matched to a gene: 6. The CDR3 is made up of 15 amino acids. In germline, CDR1 is MNHEY, CDR2 SVGAGI. The CDR3 here is CASSLSRDSNSPLHF. The CDR3 DNA sequence: TGTGCCAGCAGTTTGTCCCGGGACAGTAATTCACCCCTCCACTTT.

This chain joins TRBV20-1 and TRBJ2-1; 11 bases map to TRBD2. The V and J ends lost 3 bases and 12 bases, in that order; junction bases with no gene match: 7. From germline, CDR1 is DFQATT and CDR2 SNEGSKA (reference sequence). The CDR3 is 13 amino acids. The CDR3 DNA reads TGCAGTGCTAGTACTAGCGGGAGTGGGGGGCAGTTCTTC. The encoded protein is CSASTSGSGGQFF.

The chain combines TRBV28 with TRBJ1-5; 7 nucleotides line up with TRBD1. The CDR3 runs to 13 residues. V gave up 6 bases and J gave up 4 bases; unmatched junction bases: 3. Germline CDR1 is MDHEN and CDR2 is SYDVKM. The CDR3 sequence is CASRGQTNQPQHF. CDR3 DNA: TGTGCCAGCAGGGGACAGACTAATCAGCCCCAGCATTTT.

The chain has TRBV30 and TRBJ1-1, with D maybe TRBD1 (5 bases). Germline V CDR1 and CDR2: GTSNPN, SVGIG (reference sequence). This CDR3 spans 19 amino acids. V was clipped by 0 bases and J by 6 bases, with 29 bases between them. The CDR3 protein is CAWSVLFGGWAAQRAEAFF. As DNA, the CDR3 is TGTGCCTGGAGTGTACTTTTTGGGGGGTGGGCCGCACAGAGGGCTGAAGCTTTCTTT.

The genes are TRBV5-1 and TRBJ1-1, with D unclear. Germline CDR1 and CDR2: SGHRS and YFSETQ. This CDR3 has 13 amino acids. Trimming shortened V by 1 base and J by 1 base, and 5 bases separated the two germline ends. CDR3 region: CASSLWQNTEAFF. The DNA for the CDR3 is TGCGCCAGCAGCTTGTGGCAGAACACTGAAGCTTTCTTT.

For the CDR3, the DNA is TGTGCCAGCTCACCACCACTAGCGGGAGTTGTCACCGGGGAGCTGTTTTTT. Its translation is CASSPPLAGVVTGELFF. The chain employs TRBV18 and TRBJ2-2, with TRBD2 matching 11 bases. The CDR3 spans 17 residues. Germline CDR1 and CDR2: KGHSH and LQKENI. V dropped 0 bases and J dropped 4; count of bases not matched to a gene: 4.

V is TRBV19 and J is TRBJ2-5; D perhaps matches TRBD2 (6 bases). The CDR3 is 15 amino acids. Trimming cost V 4 bases and J 4 bases, with 16 bases left between them. CDR1 LNHDA and CDR2 SQIVND come from the germline V gene (reference sequence). This CDR3 is CASSTGLIDGETQYF. The CDR3 DNA follows: TGTGCCAGTAGTACGGGACTCATAGATGGAGAGACCCAGTACTTC.

V and J are TRBV11-2 and TRBJ2-6; maybe TRBD1 (5 bases). This CDR3 is built from 18 residues. Trimming cost V 5 bases and J 3 bases, with 20 bases left between them. Germline loops: CDR1 SGHAT, CDR2 FQNNGV. Here the CDR3 DNA reads TGTGCCAGCAGCCCAACGGCCAGACAGCTTTTTGGGGCCAACGTCCTGACTTTC. It yields the protein CASSPTARQLFGANVLTF.

This sequence joins TRBV5-1 and TRBJ2-2; possible D gene TRBD2, 6 bases. V was trimmed by 4 bases and J by 3 bases, leaving 13 bases between them. This CDR3 comprises 15 residues. In germline, CDR1 is SGHRS, CDR2 YFSETQ. CDR3 DNA: TGCGCCAGCAGCGGCCGGGGGATCGACACCGGGGAGCTGTTTTTT. This translates into CASSGRGIDTGELFF.

This chain links TRBV29-1 with TRBJ1-2; D is possibly TRBD1 (5 bases). Trimming took off 0 bases at V and 4 bases at J, with 9 bases between the two ends. Germline loops: CDR1 SQVTM, CDR2 ANQGSEA. CDR3 size: 13 residues. The DNA for the CDR3 is TGCAGCGTTGAAGATCAGGGAGGCTATGGCTACACCTTC. It specifies CSVEDQGGYGYTF.

The J gene is TRBJ2-4, the V gene TRBV15; a possible D gene is TRBD1 (6 bases). V was cut by 0 bases and J by 16 bases, with 16 bases left in between. The germline CDR1 and CDR2 sequences are LNHNV and YYDKDF (reference sequence). The CDR3 runs to 13 residues. The CDR3 spells CATSRDSTGFTYF. Written as DNA, the CDR3 is TGTGCCACCAGCAGAGATTCAACAGGGTTTACCTACTTC.

The chain combines TRBV7-3 with TRBJ2-4; TRBD1 matches at 7 bases. CDR3 length equals 16 residues. J lost 1 base, V lost 0 bases, and 3 bases had no gene match. CDR1 and CDR2 (germline): SGHTA, FQGTGA. CDR3 in amino acids: CASSLTDRSAKNIQYF. The CDR3, as DNA: TGTGCCAGCAGCTTAACGGACAGGTCGGCCAAAAACATTCAGTACTTC.

V is TRBV11-2 and J is TRBJ1-4, with 7 bases that match TRBD1. The CDR3 contains 18 residues. Germline V gene data show CDR1 as SGHAT and CDR2 as FQNNGV. The junction had 19 bases not matched to a gene; V was cut back by 5 bases and J by 7 bases. CDR3 nucleotide sequence: TGTGCCAGCAGCGCTCGGACAGGTCTTTACTTACTGAGTGAAAAACTGTTTTTT. Protein sequence: CASSARTGLYLLSEKLFF.

This clone showed up just once. The V call is TRBV27, the J call TRBJ1-1, with a weak D call TRBD1 (5 bases). Trimming shortened V by 5 bases and J by 2 bases, and 12 bases separated the two germline ends. The CDR3 has 14 amino acids. The germline CDR1 and CDR2 sequences are MNHEY and SMNVEV (reference sequence). This CDR3 is CASSPWTFNTEAFF. CDR3 coding DNA: TGTGCCAGCAGTCCCTGGACATTCAACACTGAAGCTTTCTTT.

V usage is TRBV14 and J usage is TRBJ1-2; D unclear. The V gene lost 0 bases and the J gene lost 5 bases, with 7 bases spanning the gap. Per the germline V gene, CDR1 is SGHDN and CDR2 is FVKESK. The length of the CDR3 is 13 residues. CDR3 coding DNA: TGTGCCAGCAGCCAAGATCAGTGGTATGGCTACACCTTC. Translation: CASSQDQWYGYTF.

The V call is TRBV5-1, the J call TRBJ2-7; TRBD1 agrees at 7 bases. This CDR3 is 17 amino acids long. Looked up from germline, CDR1 is SGHRS and CDR2 is YFSETQ. V was pared by 0 bases and J by 0 bases, with 9 bases of the junction left unmatched. The CDR3 DNA reads as TGCGCCAGCAGCTTGGCCTATGGGACAGCGTACTCCTACGAGCAGTACTTC. Residues: CASSLAYGTAYSYEQYF.

The genes are TRBV11-2 and TRBJ1-5, with TRBD1 matching over 7 bases. Germline-derived CDR1 and CDR2 are SGHAT and FQNNGV. The CDR3 totals 16 residues. The trim removed 4 bases at V and 0 bases at J, leaving 6 bases unmatched. Here the CDR3 reads CASSSKTGLSNQPQHF. CDR3 sequence (DNA): TGTGCCAGCAGCTCCAAGACAGGGCTTAGCAATCAGCCCCAGCATTTT. The variable domain in full, completed from reference TRBV11-2 and TRBJ1-5, reads EAGVAQSPRYKIIEKRQSVAFWCNPISGHATLYWYQQILGQGPKLLIQFQNNGVVDDSQLPKDRFSAERLKGVDSTLKIQPAKLEDSAVYLCASSSKTGLSNQPQHFGDGTRLSIL.

This chain joins TRBV5-1 and TRBJ1-6; TRBD1 aligns across 7 bases. V shed 1 base and J 9 bases; nucleotides not matched to a gene: 4. CDR3 length: 14 amino acids. Germline V CDR1 and CDR2: SGHRS, YFSETQ. CDR3 amino acids: CASSLNRGLSPLHF. The DNA of the CDR3 is TGCGCCAGCAGCTTGAACAGGGGCCTTTCACCCCTCCACTTT.

The chain joins TRBV24-1 to TRBJ2-1; the match to TRBD1 covers 8 bases. Germline assignment: CDR1 KGHDR and CDR2 SFDVKD. There are 15 residues in the CDR3. V lost 2 bases, J lost 5 bases, and 4 bases stayed unmatched. Written as DNA, the CDR3 is TGTGCCACCAGTGATTCTGGACAGGGCGACAATGAGCAGTTCTTC. This codes for CATSDSGQGDNEQFF.

The genes are TRBV6-2 or TRBV6-3 and TRBJ1-3; 7 nucleotides agree with TRBD1. This CDR3 is 14 amino acids long. CDR1 MNHEY and CDR2 SVGEGT come from the germline V gene. V lost 5 bases, J lost 0 bases, and 1 base stayed unmatched. CDR3 region: CASSRTGSGNTIYF. The DNA for the CDR3 is TGTGCCAGCAGTAGGACAGGCTCTGGAAACACCATATATTTT.

This chain connects TRBV5-1 to TRBJ2-5; TRBD1 might be the D (6 bases). This CDR3 region has 15 residues. Trimming removed 5 bases at V and 4 bases at J, with 18 bases between. Germline V CDR1 and CDR2: SGHRS, YFSETQ. The chain's CDR3 is CASRDSPTLAETQYF. CDR3 coding DNA: TGCGCCAGCAGGGACAGCCCAACGCTCGCAGAGACCCAGTACTTC.

The sample holds one count of this clone. J is TRBJ1-4 and V is TRBV18, with D unclear. CDR3 length equals 15 residues. Trimming left V 3 bases short and J 3 bases short, with 11 bases between. CDR1 KGHSH and CDR2 LQKENI come from the germline V gene. DNA for the CDR3: TGTGCCAGCTCACCCCGGTCCGTATCTAATGAAAAACTGTTTTTT. Its protein is CASSPRSVSNEKLFF.

This rearrangement joins TRBV19 to TRBJ2-1; 13 nucleotides agree with TRBD2. Germline CDR1 is LNHDA and CDR2 is SQIVND (reference sequence). CDR3 size: 16 residues. With V trimmed by 5 bases and J by 7 bases, 8 bases remained unmatched. This CDR3 is CASSLGTSGKGNEQFF. In nucleotides, the CDR3 is TGTGCCAGTAGTCTGGGGACTAGCGGGAAAGGGAATGAGCAGTTCTTC.